The clone carrying this TCR beta chain was seen at least ten times. Antigen unknown. Deletions cut 1 base from V and 3 bases from J, with 7 bases between. CDR1 is SEHNR, CDR2 FQNEAQ, per germline (reference sequence). CDR3 length: 13 amino acids. The data are from a study of blood T cells in healthy people across ages. General observations from the study: Fewer expanded clones and more diversity marked long-lived versus aged donors. The authors considered diversity estimates from one million T cells to be underestimates.

PCR was performed a second time for about 7 to 11 cycles using a sample-barcoded 5' primer and a J-beta primer mix. Each TCR beta cDNA got a 12-nucleotide random molecular identifier. TCRdb fed the 5' RACE reads into MiXCR, producing one record per CDR3 protein. Of more than 600,000 distinct CDR3 sequences in the sample, more than 20% were seen once. The same sample was also used in a study of T cells of mothers and their children. That work adds: Among related mother-child pairs, overlap was slightly higher than in unrelated pairs, though not significantly.

The clonotype was recovered from a boy between 10 and 17 years old in good health. The chain uses TRBV7-9 and TRBJ2-7; TRBD1 might be the D (6 bases). Material for sequencing was blood. CDR3 sequence (DNA): TGTGCCAGCAGCTTAGTGGACAGCTACGAGCAGTACTTC. Residues: CASSLVDSYEQYF.